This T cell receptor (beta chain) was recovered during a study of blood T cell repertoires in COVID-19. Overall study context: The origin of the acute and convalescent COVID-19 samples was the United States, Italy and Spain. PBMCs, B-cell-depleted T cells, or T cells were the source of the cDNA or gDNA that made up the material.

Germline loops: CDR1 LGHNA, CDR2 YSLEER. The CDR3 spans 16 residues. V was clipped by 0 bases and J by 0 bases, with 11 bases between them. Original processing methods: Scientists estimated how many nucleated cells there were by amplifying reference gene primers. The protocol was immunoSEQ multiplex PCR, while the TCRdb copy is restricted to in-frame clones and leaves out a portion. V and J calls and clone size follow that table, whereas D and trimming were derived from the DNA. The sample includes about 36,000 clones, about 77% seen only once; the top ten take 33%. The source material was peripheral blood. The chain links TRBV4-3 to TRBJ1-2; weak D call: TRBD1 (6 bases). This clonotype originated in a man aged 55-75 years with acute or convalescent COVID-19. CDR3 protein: CASSQEDRHPNYGYTF. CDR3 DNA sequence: TGCGCCAGCAGCCAAGAGGACAGACATCCTAACTATGGCTACACCTTC.